Given below is one T cell receptor beta chain in context. Its antigen is currently unknown. They isolated at least 6.5 million PBMCs from each sample. The data originate from a study of blood T cells in healthy people across ages. CDR3 length equals 16 residues. CDR1 and CDR2 from the germline V gene are SGHVS and FNYEAQ. The V gene end was trimmed by 5 bases and the J gene end by 3 bases; junction bases not matched to a gene: 9. Combining a sample-barcoded 5' primer with a J-beta primer mix, a second PCR ran for roughly 7 to 12 cycles. MiXCR, applied by TCRdb to the 5' RACE reads, yields one record per CDR3 protein. The sample shows over 600,000 distinct CDR3 sequences, about 47% of them seen only once. Whole-study results and caveats: For the donors, CMV status was unknown and possibly confounded expanded clonotype changes.

This clonotype was obtained from a man older than 75 in good health. The sample taken for sequencing was blood. This sequence joins TRBV7-6 and TRBJ2-3, with 9 bases matching TRBD1. The CDR3 reads CASSNTGGAWTDTQYF. The CDR3 nucleotides are TGTGCCAGCAGCAACACAGGGGGCGCTTGGACAGATACGCAGTATTTT.